This is a list of T cell receptor beta chains from one sample in a study of regulatory T cells in long-lasting Graves disease. TCRdb reprocessed the multiplex PCR reads via MiXCR and lists one record per CDR3 protein. The data hold around 500,000 distinct CDR3 sequences, with roughly 15% observed a single time. This sample was also put to use in a study of T cells in Graves' hyperthyroidism and ophthalmopathy.

The sample consisted of peripheral blood mononuclear cells (PBMCs), taken at new diagnosis, from a patient treated with antithyroid drugs. The receptors were sampled from a woman aged 40-65 years with Graves disease. CDR3s include the opening cysteine and the closing phenylalanine or tryptophan. The order of the fields is clone size, D gene, J gene, V gene, CDR3 protein, CDR3 DNA. A D gene is named only where the DNA matches it firmly. Size is stated for part of the rows, as once, few or many counts, or as a class when the clone is expanded.

size: -; D: TRBD1; J: TRBJ1-1; V: TRBV9; CDR3: CASSPRRDSVNTEAFF; DNA: TGTGCCAGCAGCCCCAGACGGGACAGCGTGAACACTGAAGCTTTCTTT
size: -; D: -; J: TRBJ2-2; V: TRBV20-1; CDR3: CSAPKPAGTGELFF; DNA: TGCAGTGCCCCAAAACCGGCGGGCACCGGGGAGCTGTTTTTT
size: once; D: -; J: TRBJ2-5; V: TRBV20-1; CDR3: CSASRMTQYF; DNA: TGCAGTGCTAGTCGGATGACCCAGTACTTC
size: many; D: -; J: TRBJ1-1; V: TRBV12-3/TRBV12-4; CDR3: CASTVTGYTEAFF; DNA: TGTGCCAGCACCGTCACAGGGTACACTGAAGCTTTCTTT
size: many; D: TRBD1; J: TRBJ1-1; V: TRBV6-5; CDR3: CASSYLTGVDTEAFF; DNA: TGTGCCAGCAGTTACCTAACAGGGGTTGACACTGAAGCTTTCTTT
size: many; D: -; J: TRBJ1-5; V: TRBV2; CDR3: CASSVWQGNQPQHF; DNA: TGTGCCAGCAGTGTGTGGCAGGGGAATCAGCCCCAGCATTTT
size: many; D: TRBD2; J: TRBJ2-3; V: TRBV10-3; CDR3: CAISEPRGARGTDTQYF; DNA: TGTGCCATCAGTGAGCCGCGGGGGGCTCGTGGCACAGATACGCAGTATTTT
size: -; D: -; J: TRBJ2-7; V: TRBV10-3; CDR3: CAISAVADYEQYF; DNA: TGTGCCATCAGTGCTGTAGCAGACTACGAGCAGTACTTC
size: many; D: -; J: TRBJ2-7; V: TRBV29-1; CDR3: CSVEDGSYEQYF; DNA: TGCAGCGTTGAGGACGGATCCTACGAGCAGTACTTC
size: few; D: TRBD1; J: TRBJ2-3; V: TRBV19; CDR3: CASSQQGSPTDTQYF; DNA: TGTGCCAGTAGCCAACAGGGGTCCCCCACAGATACGCAGTATTTT
size: -; D: -; J: TRBJ1-1; V: TRBV29-1; CDR3: CSVANFNTEAFF; DNA: TGCAGCGTCGCCAATTTTAACACTGAAGCTTTCTTT
size: many; D: -; J: TRBJ2-1; V: TRBV5-1; CDR3: CASSLRTAYNEQFF; DNA: TGCGCCAGCAGCTTACGGACGGCGTACAATGAGCAGTTCTTC
size: -; D: TRBD1; J: TRBJ1-2; V: TRBV9; CDR3: CASSAALSTLQGAMGGYTF; DNA: TGTGCCAGCAGCGCGGCCCTTTCGACCCTTCAGGGGGCGATGGGTGGCTACACCTTC
size: -; D: -; J: TRBJ1-2; V: TRBV9; CDR3: CASGDSPGGDYGYTF; DNA: TGTGCCAGCGGAGACTCCCCCGGGGGGGACTATGGCTACACCTTC
size: many; D: TRBD1; J: TRBJ1-2; V: TRBV27; CDR3: CASSLRQGFGYTF; DNA: TGTGCCAGCAGTTTACGACAGGGGTTTGGCTACACCTTC
size: many; D: -; J: TRBJ1-6; V: TRBV7-3; CDR3: CASSLSDTSPLHF; DNA: TGTGCCAGCAGCTTATCAGACACCTCACCCCTCCACTTT
size: few; D: TRBD2; J: TRBJ2-4; V: TRBV4-1; CDR3: CASSQFIAGSPSLAKNIQYF; DNA: TGCGCCAGCAGCCAATTCATAGCGGGGAGCCCTTCCTTAGCCAAAAACATTCAGTACTTC
size: few; D: TRBD2; J: TRBJ2-1; V: TRBV12-3/TRBV12-4; CDR3: CASSLAGGKRNEQFF; DNA: TGTGCCAGCAGCCTAGCGGGGGGTAAACGCAATGAGCAGTTCTTC
size: -; D: TRBD1; J: TRBJ1-2; V: TRBV25-1; CDR3: CASSESWDSGGYTF; DNA: TGTGCCAGCAGTGAATCTTGGGACAGCGGTGGCTACACCTTC
size: many; D: -; J: TRBJ1-1; V: TRBV6-2/TRBV6-3; CDR3: CASSYLFPPTEAFF; DNA: TGTGCCAGCAGTTATTTGTTTCCCCCCACTGAAGCTTTCTTT
size: many; D: TRBD1; J: TRBJ2-7; V: TRBV3-1; CDR3: CASSQGDTGGYEQYF; DNA: TGTGCCAGCAGCCAAGGGGACACAGGGGGCTACGAGCAGTACTTC
size: few; D: -; J: TRBJ2-7; V: TRBV10-3; CDR3: CAISAAAATYEQYF; DNA: TGTGCCATCAGTGCGGCAGCCGCCACCTACGAGCAGTACTTC
size: -; D: -; J: TRBJ2-7; V: TRBV9; CDR3: CASSVGGRGPYEQYF; DNA: TGTGCCAGCAGCGTAGGGGGAAGGGGCCCCTACGAGCAGTACTTC
size: few; D: -; J: TRBJ2-1; V: TRBV11-2; CDR3: CASSTRGRGDNEQFF; DNA: TGTGCCAGCAGCACCAGGGGCCGGGGCGACAATGAGCAGTTCTTC
size: few; D: TRBD2; J: TRBJ2-3; V: TRBV10-3; CDR3: CAIFPGLAGGPVDTQYF; DNA: TGTGCCATCTTTCCGGGACTAGCGGGGGGTCCGGTAGATACGCAGTATTTT
size: many; D: -; J: TRBJ1-6; V: TRBV6-5; CDR3: CASSYEAGNHSPLHF; DNA: TGTGCCAGCAGTTACGAGGCAGGGAACCATTCACCCCTCCACTTT
size: -; D: -; J: TRBJ1-1; V: TRBV19; CDR3: CASSIATEAFF; DNA: TGTGCCAGTAGTATAGCGACTGAAGCTTTCTTT
size: many; D: -; J: TRBJ1-2; V: TRBV28; CDR3: CASWSTGLYYGYTF; DNA: TGTGCCAGCTGGTCAACAGGCCTCTACTATGGCTACACCTTC
size: -; D: -; J: TRBJ2-7; V: TRBV6-2/TRBV6-3; CDR3: CASSVLGEGEQYF; DNA: TGTGCCAGCAGTGTTCTTGGGGAAGGCGAGCAGTACTTC
size: -; D: TRBD2; J: TRBJ2-5; V: TRBV3-1; CDR3: CASSQDPLAGPGTQYF; DNA: TGTGCCAGCAGCCAAGATCCGCTAGCGGGGCCAGGGACCCAGTACTTC
size: many; D: -; J: TRBJ1-4; V: TRBV6-5; CDR3: CASSYLQGGEKLFF; DNA: TGTGCCAGCAGTTACCTACAGGGCGGCGAAAAACTGTTTTTT
size: -; D: TRBD2; J: TRBJ2-7; V: TRBV4-1; CDR3: CASSQRGTSGAEQYF; DNA: TGCGCCAGCAGCCAAAGGGGGACTAGCGGGGCCGAGCAGTACTTC
size: -; D: -; J: TRBJ1-6; V: TRBV2; CDR3: CARKGGASQDSPLHF; DNA: TGTGCCAGAAAGGGCGGGGCGTCCCAAGATTCACCCCTCCACTTT
size: few; D: TRBD2; J: TRBJ2-3; V: TRBV7-2; CDR3: CASSLGSGGTDTQYF; DNA: TGTGCCAGCAGCTTAGGGAGCGGGGGAACAGATACGCAGTATTTT
size: many; D: -; J: TRBJ1-2; V: TRBV20-1; CDR3: CSATADLNYGYTF; DNA: TGCAGTGCTACGGCCGACCTTAACTATGGCTACACCTTC